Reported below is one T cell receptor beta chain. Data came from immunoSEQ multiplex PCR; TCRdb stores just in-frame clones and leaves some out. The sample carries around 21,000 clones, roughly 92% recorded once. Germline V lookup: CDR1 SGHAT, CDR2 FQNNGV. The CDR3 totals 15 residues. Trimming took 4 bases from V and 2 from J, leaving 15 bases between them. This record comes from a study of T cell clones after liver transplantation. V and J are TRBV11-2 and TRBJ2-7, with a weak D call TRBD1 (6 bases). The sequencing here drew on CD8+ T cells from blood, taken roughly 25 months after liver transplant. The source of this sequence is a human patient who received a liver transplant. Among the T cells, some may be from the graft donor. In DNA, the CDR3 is TGTGCCAGCAGCTCAAGGACAGTTAAAACCTACGAGCAGTACTTC. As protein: CASSSRTVKTYEQYF.